This T cell receptor (beta chain) was retrieved from a study of blood T cell repertoires in COVID-19. The CDR3 consists of 15 residues. From germline, CDR1 is SGHRS and CDR2 YFSETQ. Trimming cost V 4 bases and J 4 bases, with 16 bases left between them. Assay used: immunoSEQ multiplex PCR; TCRdb lists only in-frame clones, some missing. The table records 95,000 to 110,000 clones, about 85% of them present only once. Material: peripheral blood. This sequence joins TRBV5-1 and TRBJ2-3; D gene uncertain. This receptor was identified in a man in his fifties in a cohort sampled during active COVID-19. CDR3 protein: CASSVAPVSADTQYF. The DNA of the CDR3 is TGCGCCAGCAGCGTCGCCCCCGTGTCGGCAGATACGCAGTATTTT.